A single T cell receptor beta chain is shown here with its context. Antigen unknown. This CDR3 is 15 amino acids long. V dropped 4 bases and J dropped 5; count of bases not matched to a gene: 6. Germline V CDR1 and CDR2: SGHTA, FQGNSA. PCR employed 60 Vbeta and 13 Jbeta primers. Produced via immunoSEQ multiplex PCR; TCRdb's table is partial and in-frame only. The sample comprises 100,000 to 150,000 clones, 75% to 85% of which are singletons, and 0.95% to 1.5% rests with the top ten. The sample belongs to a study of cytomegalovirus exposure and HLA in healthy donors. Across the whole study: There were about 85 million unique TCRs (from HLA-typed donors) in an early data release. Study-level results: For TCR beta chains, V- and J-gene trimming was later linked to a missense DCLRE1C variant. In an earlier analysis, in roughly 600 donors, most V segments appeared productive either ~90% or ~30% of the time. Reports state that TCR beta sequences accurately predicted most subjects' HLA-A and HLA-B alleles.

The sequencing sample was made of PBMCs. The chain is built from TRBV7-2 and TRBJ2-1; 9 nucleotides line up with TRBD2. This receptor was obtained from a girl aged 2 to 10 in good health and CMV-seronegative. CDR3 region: CASSSGGRDNNEQFF. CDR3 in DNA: TGTGCCAGCAGCTCTGGCGGGAGGGACAACAATGAGCAGTTCTTC.